The 9 T cell receptor beta chains presented below share a single source sample, sequenced in a study of blood T cell repertoires in COVID-19. Here immunoSEQ multiplex PCR was the method, and the copy in TCRdb shows in-frame clones only, minus some. The profile shows under 350,000 clones, over 80% of them singletons. Sequenced material: peripheral blood. Source of these receptors: a man in his 60s who had recovered from COVID-19.

V is TRBV18 and J is TRBJ2-1; 10 bases map to TRBD2. Germline-derived CDR1 and CDR2 are KGHSH and LQKENI. The CDR3 loop spans 14 amino acids. The junction had 7 bases not matched to a gene; V was cut back by 2 bases and J by 12 bases. The chain's CDR3 is CASSPGVSSGGQFF. As DNA, the CDR3 is TGTGCCAGCTCACCAGGGGTATCTAGCGGGGGGCAGTTCTTC.

This clone has only a few counts. V gene TRBV15 combines with J gene TRBJ2-2; D is undetermined. Trimming left V 6 bases short and J 4 bases short, with 9 bases between. Germline CDR1 reads LNHNV; CDR2 reads YYDKDF (reference sequence). This CDR3 has 13 residues. The CDR3 sequence: CATSQRLTGELFF. DNA of the CDR3: TGTGCCACCAGTCAGCGACTCACCGGGGAGCTGTTTTTT. The complete variable domain, with remaining parts taken from reference TRBV15 and TRBJ2-2, reads DAMVIQNPRYQVTQFGKPVTLSCSQTLNHNVMYWYQQKSSQAPKLLFHYYDKDFNNEADTPDNFQSRRPNTSFCFLDIRSPGLGDTAMYLCATSQRLTGELFFGEGSRLTVL.

This clone was recorded once. J is TRBJ2-1 and V is TRBV27, with 15 bases that match TRBD2. V lost 2 bases and J lost 7; bases outside the gene matches: 9. This CDR3 has 18 amino acids. In germline, CDR1 is MNHEY, CDR2 SMNVEV (reference sequence). The CDR3: CASSLPGLAGGVNNEQFF. CDR3 sequence (DNA): TGTGCCAGCAGTTTACCTGGACTAGCGGGAGGGGTTAATAATGAGCAGTTCTTC.

The rearrangement joins TRBV21-1 to TRBJ1-4; the table names TRBD1, a call not compared with the DNA. TRBV21-1 is a listed pseudogene. The CDR3 sequence is 15 residues long. The DNA of the CDR3 is TGTGCCAGCAGCAGCCGGGACAGGGCCGGCGAAAAACTGTTTTTT. Translating gives CASSSRDRAGEKLFF.

This chain joins TRBV3-1 (or the pseudogene TRBV3-2) and TRBJ2-1; 12 bases agree with TRBD1. V trimming: 4 bases; J trimming: 7 bases; junction bases outside the gene matches: 8. CDR1 and CDR2 (germline): LGHDT, YNNKEL (reference sequence). The CDR3 runs to 16 residues. The CDR3 spells CASSRVPGQGANEQFF. The CDR3 region has the DNA TGTGCCAGCAGCCGTGTCCCGGGACAGGGGGCAAATGAGCAGTTCTTC.

The rearrangement joins TRBV4-1 to TRBJ2-1; 9 bases align to TRBD1. CDR1 and CDR2 from the germline V gene are MGHRA and YSYEKL. Germline trimming cut 2 bases from V and 6 bases from J; bases unmatched to any gene: 5. The CDR3 consists of 15 residues. The CDR3 DNA sequence: TGCGCCAGCAGCCAAACCGGGACAGGGATCAATGAGCAGTTCTTC. Translating it yields CASSQTGTGINEQFF.

The chain employs TRBV7-2 and TRBJ2-6; 8 bases line up with TRBD2. This CDR3 has 17 amino acids. V lost 1 base and J lost 2; bases outside the gene matches: 4. Germline assignment: CDR1 SGHTA and CDR2 FQGNSA. CDR3 DNA sequence: TGTGCCAGCAGCTTAGGGTTGCGGGGGGCTGGGGCCAACGTCCTGACTTTC. The encoded protein is CASSLGLRGAGANVLTF.

The V call is TRBV19, the J call TRBJ2-2; TRBD1 might be the D (6 bases). Germline CDR1 and CDR2: LNHDA and SQIVND (reference sequence). Trimming left V 10 bases short and J 4 bases short, with 16 bases between. The CDR3 is made up of 14 amino acids. In DNA, the CDR3 is TGTGCCACCCGGACAGCAGCAGGCACCGGGGAGCTGTTTTTT. It codes for CATRTAAGTGELFF.

The gene calls are TRBV28 and TRBJ2-3, with D possibly being TRBD1 (6 bases). V was shortened by 5 bases and J by 6 bases, with 15 bases between the two germline ends. Germline V CDR1 and CDR2: MDHEN, SYDVKM. The CDR3 consists of 14 residues. The chain's CDR3 is CASSPNRVVDTQYF. In DNA form, the CDR3 reads TGTGCCAGCAGTCCGAACAGGGTTGTGGATACGCAGTATTTT. Full variable domain (outside the CDR3, taken from reference TRBV28 and TRBJ2-3): DVKVTQSSRYLVKRTGEKVFLECVQDMDHENMFWYRQDPGLGLRLIYFSYDVKMKEKGDIPEGYSVSREKKERFSLILESASTNQTSMYLCASSPNRVVDTQYFGPGTRLTVL.